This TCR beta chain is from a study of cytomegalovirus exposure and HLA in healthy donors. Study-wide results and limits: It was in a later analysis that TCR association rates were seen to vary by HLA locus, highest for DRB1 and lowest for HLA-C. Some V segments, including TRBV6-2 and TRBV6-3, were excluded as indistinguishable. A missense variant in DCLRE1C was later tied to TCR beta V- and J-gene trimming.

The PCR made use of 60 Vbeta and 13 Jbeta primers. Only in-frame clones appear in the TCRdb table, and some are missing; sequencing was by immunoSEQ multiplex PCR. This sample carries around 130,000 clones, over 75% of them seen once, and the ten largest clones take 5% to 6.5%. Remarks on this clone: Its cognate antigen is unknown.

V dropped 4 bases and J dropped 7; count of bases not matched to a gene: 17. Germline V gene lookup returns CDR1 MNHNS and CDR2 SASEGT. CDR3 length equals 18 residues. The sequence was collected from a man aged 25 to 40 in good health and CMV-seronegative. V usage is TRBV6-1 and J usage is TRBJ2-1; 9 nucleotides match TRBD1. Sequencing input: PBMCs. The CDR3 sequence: CASSGYGVRTGAGNEQFF. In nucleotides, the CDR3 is TGTGCCAGCAGTGGATACGGGGTCCGGACAGGGGCTGGGAATGAGCAGTTCTTC.